A selection of T cell receptor beta chains follows, all from one sample in a study of blood T cell repertoires in COVID-19. TCRdb's table, derived via immunoSEQ multiplex PCR, lists solely in-frame clones and lacks some. This table has 140,000 to 150,000 clones, around 79% appearing once. Sequenced sample: peripheral blood. Receptors were obtained from a man aged 50 or older with active or convalescent COVID-19. CDR3s leave out the opening cysteine and the closing phenylalanine or tryptophan. D genes are given only for firm matches.

15,TRBV2,TRBD2,TRBJ2-1,ASSENLAGPGLDEQF
12,TRBV10-3,TRBD2,TRBJ2-5,AISDSGRTETQY
13,TRBV24-1,TRBD1,TRBJ1-2,ATSESDRGQGGYT
14,TRBV7-8,TRBD1,TRBJ1-5,ASSLVRNRGYQPQH
15,TRBV9,TRBD2,TRBJ2-1,ASSVAWASGLYNEQF
16,TRBV5-4,TRBD1,TRBJ1-3,ASSLGLGRGRSGNTIY
12,TRBV6-1,TRBD1,TRBJ1-2,ASRLQGDNYGYT
11,TRBV9,-,TRBJ2-7,ASSVTGTNEQY
14,TRBV29-1,TRBD2,TRBJ2-7,SVLLADLSNSYEQY
12,TRBV28,-,TRBJ1-1,ASTNRDVGTEAF
9,TRBV29-1,-,TRBJ2-3,SVGRTDTQY
13,TRBV28,TRBD1,TRBJ1-6,ASYNSGQGMTPLH
11,TRBV19,-,TRBJ2-1,ASSIVRGNEQF
12,TRBV9,-,TRBJ2-3,ASSLEGVPDTQY
9,TRBV18,TRBD1,TRBJ2-1,ASSPGTGGF
11,TRBV6-6,TRBD1,TRBJ2-3,ASQRQGTDTQY
14,TRBV7-8,TRBD2,TRBJ2-2,ASSLWPSGKAGELF
17,TRBV3-1/TRBV3-2,-,TRBJ1-2,ASSRDLGGQGRGVYGYT
13,TRBV25-1,-,TRBJ2-2,ARGLAGAYTGELF
13,TRBV4-2,-,TRBJ1-1,ASSQFFRLNTEAF
13,TRBV18,TRBD1,TRBJ2-7,ASSPGTGDPYEQY
13,TRBV5-1,TRBD2,TRBJ2-1,ASSLRTSGSNEQF
9,TRBV19,-,TRBJ1-2,ASNAAYGYT
13,TRBV2,TRBD1,TRBJ1-4,ASSLGQASNEKLF
12,TRBV9,TRBD2,TRBJ2-5,ASSVASGQETQY
12,TRBV18,-,TRBJ1-1,ASSAGHANTEAF
14,TRBV23-1,TRBD1,TRBJ1-3,ASSLPGQNSGNTIY
12,TRBV5-1,-,TRBJ1-4,ASSSQKPSEKLF
13,TRBV6-5,TRBD1,TRBJ1-1,ASSYSRGLRTEAF
13,TRBV28,-,TRBJ2-3,ASISWGRGTDTQY
13,TRBV7-9,-,TRBJ2-7,ASSPVLEISYEQY
13,TRBV4-2,TRBD2,TRBJ2-5,ASSHLAGTQETQY
13,TRBV10-3,TRBD2,TRBJ2-3,AISEWEGSTDTQY
13,TRBV9,-,TRBJ2-1,ASSVVVTGINEQF
15,TRBV19,TRBD1,TRBJ2-1,ASSPPLGTVGYNEQF
12,TRBV6-5,TRBD1,TRBJ1-1,ASSLRQGVTEAF
13,TRBV28,TRBD1,TRBJ2-7,ASTSIDRGIYEQY
12,TRBV7-2,TRBD1,TRBJ1-2,ASSSDRDPYGYT
15,TRBV15,TRBD2,TRBJ2-3,ATSRDQWAGDSDTQY
13,TRBV7-7,-,TRBJ2-2,ASSLDTGVGGELF
13,TRBV2,-,TRBJ1-3,ASSESHISGNTIY
10,TRBV2,-,TRBJ1-3,ASSSNGNTIY
13,TRBV7-9,TRBD1,TRBJ1-1,ASSPGQGAKTEAF
13,TRBV4-1,-,TRBJ2-7,ASSHAGLSSYEQY
13,TRBV15,TRBD1,TRBJ1-2,ATSRDPGRGHGYT
12,TRBV19,TRBD1,TRBJ2-7,ASRSPGQDSEQY
14,TRBV27,-,TRBJ2-2,ASSFNQGSYTGELF
15,TRBV3-1/TRBV3-2,TRBD2,TRBJ2-3,ASSKTSGRALSYTQY
11,TRBV12-3/TRBV12-4,-,TRBJ1-1,ASMVTRNTEAF
14,TRBV5-1,TRBD2,TRBJ2-3,ASSLGLAGGPDTQY
13,TRBV7-6,-,TRBJ2-7,ASSLVAGLLYEQY
11,TRBV16,-,TRBJ1-4,ASSQSRQEKLF
13,TRBV7-8,TRBD1,TRBJ1-6,ASSSIRTGPSPLH
9,TRBV6-5,TRBD2,TRBJ2-7,ASSYGGGQY
11,TRBV28,TRBD1,TRBJ1-2,ASSSGQAYGYT
12,TRBV27,TRBD1,TRBJ1-2,ASSLYRGNYGYT
12,TRBV6-5,TRBD2,TRBJ2-1,ASVAGARNNEQF
15,TRBV27,TRBD1,TRBJ2-3,ASSLQTGVEGADTQY